The clone carrying this T cell receptor beta chain was observed a handful of times. This record comes from a study of blood T cell repertoires in COVID-19. The CDR3 consists of 13 residues. The V gene's germline CDR1 is SGHNT and CDR2 YYREEE (reference sequence). V lost 4 bases to trimming and J lost 3 bases, with 10 bases between them. Profiling relied on immunoSEQ multiplex PCR, and the TCRdb table lists in-frame clones only, not all of them. The profile covers about 77,000 clones, with roughly 76% appearing a single time and 16% taken by the ten largest. J is TRBJ1-2 and V is TRBV5-4, with D possibly being TRBD1 (5 bases). The material sequenced was peripheral blood. The receptor comes from a man between 70 and 80 years old with active or convalescent COVID-19. The CDR3 loop reads CASSLDRHYGYTF. The CDR3 DNA is TGTGCCAGCAGCCTTGACAGACACTATGGCTACACCTTC.